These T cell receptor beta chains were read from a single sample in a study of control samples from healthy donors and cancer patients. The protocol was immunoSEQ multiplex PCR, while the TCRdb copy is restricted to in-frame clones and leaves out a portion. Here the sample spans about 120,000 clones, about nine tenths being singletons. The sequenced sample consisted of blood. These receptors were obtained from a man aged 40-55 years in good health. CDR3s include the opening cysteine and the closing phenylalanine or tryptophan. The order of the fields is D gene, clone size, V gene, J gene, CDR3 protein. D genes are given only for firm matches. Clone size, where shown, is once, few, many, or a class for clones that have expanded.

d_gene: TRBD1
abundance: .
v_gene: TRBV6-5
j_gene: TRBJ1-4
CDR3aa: CASSSGGGAEKLFF

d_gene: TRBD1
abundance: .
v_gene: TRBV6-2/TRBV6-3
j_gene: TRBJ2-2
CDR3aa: CASSVQGDTGELFF

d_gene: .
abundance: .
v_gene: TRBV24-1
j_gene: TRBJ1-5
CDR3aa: CATSEGYRVQGEPQHF

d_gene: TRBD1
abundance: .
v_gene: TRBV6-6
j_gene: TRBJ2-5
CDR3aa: CASSYSRYRGEETQYF

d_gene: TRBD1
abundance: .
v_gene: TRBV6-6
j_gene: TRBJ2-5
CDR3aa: CASSSTLQGTQETQYF

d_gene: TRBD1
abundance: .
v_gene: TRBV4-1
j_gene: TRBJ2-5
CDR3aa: CASSRRTGTVLETQYF

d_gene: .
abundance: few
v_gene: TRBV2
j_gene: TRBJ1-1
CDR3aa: CASGRDGYTEAFF

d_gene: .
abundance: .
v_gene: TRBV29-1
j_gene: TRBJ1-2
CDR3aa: CSVGSQGIDGYTF

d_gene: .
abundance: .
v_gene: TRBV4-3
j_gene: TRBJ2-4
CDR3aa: CASSQEFMGRNKNIQYF

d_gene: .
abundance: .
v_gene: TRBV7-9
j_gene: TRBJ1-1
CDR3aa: CASSLEGTVNTEAFF

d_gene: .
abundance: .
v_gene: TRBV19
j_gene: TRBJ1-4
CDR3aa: CASSIEIGAARNEKLFF

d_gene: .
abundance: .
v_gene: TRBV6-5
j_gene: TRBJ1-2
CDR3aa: CASSPRGYGYTF

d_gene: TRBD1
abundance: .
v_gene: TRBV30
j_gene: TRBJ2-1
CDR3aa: CAWSVRGGLGHNEQFF

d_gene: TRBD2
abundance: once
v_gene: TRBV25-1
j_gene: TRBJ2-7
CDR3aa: CASSDPVPLAGGPYEQYF

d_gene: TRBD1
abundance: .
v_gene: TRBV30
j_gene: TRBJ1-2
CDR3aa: CASRQGYGYTF

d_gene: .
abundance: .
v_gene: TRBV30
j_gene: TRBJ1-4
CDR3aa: CAWSVQSRMYEKLFF

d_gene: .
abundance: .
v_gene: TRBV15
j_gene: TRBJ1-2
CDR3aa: CATSRDVGGLNYGYTF

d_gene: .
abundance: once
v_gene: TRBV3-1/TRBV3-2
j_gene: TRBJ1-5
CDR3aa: CASSQMVDQPQHF

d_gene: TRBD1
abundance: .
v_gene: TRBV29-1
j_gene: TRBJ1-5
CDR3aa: CSAPTGEGDQPQHF

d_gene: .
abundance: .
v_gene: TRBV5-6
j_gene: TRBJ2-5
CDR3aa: CASSRWPEETQYF

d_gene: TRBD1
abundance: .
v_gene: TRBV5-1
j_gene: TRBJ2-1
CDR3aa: CASSPGQNYNEQFF

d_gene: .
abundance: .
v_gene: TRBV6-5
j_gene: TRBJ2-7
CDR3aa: CASSYTPSRGEQYF

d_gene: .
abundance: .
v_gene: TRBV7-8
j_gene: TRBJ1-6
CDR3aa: CASSRGAGTLSHSPLHF

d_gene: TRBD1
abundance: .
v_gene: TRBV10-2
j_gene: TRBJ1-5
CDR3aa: CASSPTGAYSNQPQHF

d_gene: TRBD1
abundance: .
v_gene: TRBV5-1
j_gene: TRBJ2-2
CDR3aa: CASSFTGGGTGELFF

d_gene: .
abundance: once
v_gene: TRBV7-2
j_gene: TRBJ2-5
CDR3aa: CASSSGTVETQYF

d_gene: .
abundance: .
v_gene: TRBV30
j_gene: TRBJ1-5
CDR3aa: CAWSVRGYQPQHF

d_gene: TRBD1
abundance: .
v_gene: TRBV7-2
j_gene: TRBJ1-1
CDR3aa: CASSLAGQGTEAFF

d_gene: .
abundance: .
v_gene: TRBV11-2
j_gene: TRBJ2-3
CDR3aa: CASSLGAADTQYF

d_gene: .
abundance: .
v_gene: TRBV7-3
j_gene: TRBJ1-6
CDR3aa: CASSLSRGGNSPLHF

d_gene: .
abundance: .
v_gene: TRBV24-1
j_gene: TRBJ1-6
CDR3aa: CATSGRGGSPLHF

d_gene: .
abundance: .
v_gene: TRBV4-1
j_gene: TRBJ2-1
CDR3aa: CASSQSIDGYNEQFF

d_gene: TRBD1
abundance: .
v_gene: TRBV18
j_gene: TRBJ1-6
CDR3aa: CASSSDRKNSPLHF

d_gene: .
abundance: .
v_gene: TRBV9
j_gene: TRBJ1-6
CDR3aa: CASSARQVNSPLHF

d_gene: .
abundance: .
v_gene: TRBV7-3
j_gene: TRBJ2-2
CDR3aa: CASSLGSANTGELFF

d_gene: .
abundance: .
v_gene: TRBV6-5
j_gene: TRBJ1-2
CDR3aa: CASSYSSAVHPYGYTF

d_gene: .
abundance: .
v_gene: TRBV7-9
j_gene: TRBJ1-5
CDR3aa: CASSLDRYSNQPQHF

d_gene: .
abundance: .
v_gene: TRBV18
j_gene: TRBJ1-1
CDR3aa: CASSPPSGNTEAFF

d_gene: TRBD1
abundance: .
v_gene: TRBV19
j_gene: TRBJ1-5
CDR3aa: CASSAPAGGHQPQHF

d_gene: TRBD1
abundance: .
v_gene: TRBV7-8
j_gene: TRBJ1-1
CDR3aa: CASSSRTGMNTEAFF

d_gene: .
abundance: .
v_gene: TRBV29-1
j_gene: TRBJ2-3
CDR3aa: CSVLRRGDRGGTDTQYF

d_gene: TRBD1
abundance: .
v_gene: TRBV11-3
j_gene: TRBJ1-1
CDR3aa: CASSLERGHPEAFF

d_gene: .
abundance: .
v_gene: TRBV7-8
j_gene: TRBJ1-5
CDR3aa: CASSLSGTPGSQPQHF

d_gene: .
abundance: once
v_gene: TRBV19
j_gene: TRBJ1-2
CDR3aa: CASSIGGFDYGYTF

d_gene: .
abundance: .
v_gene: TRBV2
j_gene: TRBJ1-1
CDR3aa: CASSGRSLNTEAFF

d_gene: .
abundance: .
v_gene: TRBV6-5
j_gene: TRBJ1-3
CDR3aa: CASRASSGNTIYF

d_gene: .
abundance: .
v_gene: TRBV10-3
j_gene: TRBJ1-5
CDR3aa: CAISGLGAGQPQHF

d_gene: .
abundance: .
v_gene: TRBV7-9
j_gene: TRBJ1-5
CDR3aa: CASSTRPQGDQPQHF

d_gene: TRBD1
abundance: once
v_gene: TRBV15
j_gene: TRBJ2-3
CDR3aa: CATSSRDRGISDTQYF

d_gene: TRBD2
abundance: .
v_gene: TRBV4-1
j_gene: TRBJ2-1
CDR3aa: CASSPTGTSGGNEQFF

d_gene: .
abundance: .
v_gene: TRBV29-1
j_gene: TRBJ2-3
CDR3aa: CSVKAGSGTDTQYF

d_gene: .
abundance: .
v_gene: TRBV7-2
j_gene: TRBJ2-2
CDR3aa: CASSLGTNTGELFF

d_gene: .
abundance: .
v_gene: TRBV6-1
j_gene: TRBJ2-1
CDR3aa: CASSAYGTISYNEQFF

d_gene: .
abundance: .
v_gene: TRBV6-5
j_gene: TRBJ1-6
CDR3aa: CASSYEDNSPLHF

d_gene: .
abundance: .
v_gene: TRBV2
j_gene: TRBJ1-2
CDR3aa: CASSLQENYGYTF

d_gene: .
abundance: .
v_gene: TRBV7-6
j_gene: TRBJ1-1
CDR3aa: CASSLAGGTNTEAFF

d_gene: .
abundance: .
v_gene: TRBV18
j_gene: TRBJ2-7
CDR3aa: CASSPPTRGYEQYF

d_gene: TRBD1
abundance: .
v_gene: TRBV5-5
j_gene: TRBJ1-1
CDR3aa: CASSWSRDRGRMNTEAFF

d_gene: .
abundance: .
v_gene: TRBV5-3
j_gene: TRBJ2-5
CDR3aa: CARSSPTNQETQYF